This TCR beta chain was found in a study of T cells after yellow fever vaccination (dated by TCRdb to between 2019 and 2020). Describing the broader study: The SMART-Seq v4 Ultra Low Input RNA kit was used to prepare libraries from fractions with low cell numbers. Blood was drawn at multiple timepoints before and after primary and secondary immunization, with bulk PBMC replicates and cell subsets isolated. Bulk TCR alpha and beta repertoires were sequenced longitudinally to track T-cell clones before and after primary and booster YFV17D yellow fever vaccination. Two healthy male donors made up the cohort, one aged 18 to 30 years and the other aged 30 to 40 years. General conclusions and limits of the study: Because only a couple of donors were included in the study, the extent to which the findings can be generalized is limited. Compared with the primary T-cell response, the secondary T-cell response was faster but weaker, reaching its peak on day 5 rather than on day 15. After the booster, most of the clones that had expanded following primary vaccination were detected again (around 97% of CD4 and around 90% of CD8), which suggests that memory was broadly maintained. A small share of clonotypes was detected in both CD4 and CD8 compartments, with the overlap likely arising from convergent recombination. Computational filtering was needed because FACS-sorted repertoires could contain abundant contaminating clonotypes from the bulk population.

In light of the paper, this sample's treatment or condition label describes: live attenuated yellow fever vaccine strain. A standard Ficoll-Paque protocol was used to isolate PBMCs from peripheral blood. Dynabeads CD4 and CD8 positive selection kits were used to isolate the CD4 and CD8 T-cell fractions. RNA was extracted with TriZol from bulk PBMCs, CD4 and CD8 fractions, and dextramer-positive and dextramer-negative fractions. Looking up the germline V gene yields CDR1 SGDLS and CDR2 YYNGEE. The CDR3 sequence holds 15 residues, the cysteine and phenylalanine included. Just the 45-base CDR3 DNA is kept, in frame starting at base 1. A distance of 8 bases separates the germline ends of V and J, which lose 2 bases and 0 bases respectively. This clonotype was found many times. Its antigen target is currently unknown. Qualities for individual bases were not recorded, and no much larger clone is one base off.

Sequencing was performed on an Illumina NovaSeq 6000. TCR cDNA was synthesized by 5'RACE template switching, which introduced a universal primer site and unique molecular identifiers. Priming of cDNA synthesis was performed from both the TCR alpha and TCR beta constant segments. Library amplification involved two PCR steps, and the second step added sample barcodes and sequencing adapters. Sequencing of the libraries was done on either Illumina HiSeq 2500 (2x100 bp) or NovaSeq (2x150 bp). Regarding the original processing steps: Reads were demultiplexed and collapsed into UMI consensus sequences with MIGEC, and V(D)J alignment was performed with MiXCR. Vaccine-responding clonotypes were identified with edgeR using replicate PBMC samples, with FDR below 0.01 and a log2 fold change above 5 up to day 15 being required. Each bulk clonotype was labeled CD4 or CD8 based on which sequenced repertoire, CD4 or CD8, contained the clonotype at higher abundance. In-frame beta chains were kept once TCRdb had trimmed the public reads at Q25 with fastp and called clones with MiXCR. Entries are consolidated by CDR3 protein sequence, retaining the most common genes and DNA. TCRdb, not the authors, supplied the V and J calls. This sample holds under 250,000 distinct CDR3 sequences; 3.2% were observed only once. The ten largest account for around 3% of the sample.

The material was CD4+ T cells sorted from PBMCs, obtained 10 days after the yellow fever booster vaccination. This sequence uses TRBV9 and TRBJ2-2; tentative D gene TRBD1, with 6 bases matching. The sequence derives from a man aged 18 to 29 who received the YFV17D yellow fever vaccine. The CDR3 region: CASSVGGSNTGELFF. The nucleotide sequence reads TGTGCCAGCAGCGTTGGGGGCTCGAACACCGGGGAGCTGTTTTTT. The entire variable domain, with the stretches around the CDR3 drawn from the reference TRBV9 and TRBJ2-2 proteins, is DSGVTQTPKHLITATGQRVTLRCSPRSGDLSVYWYQQSLDQGLQFLIQYYNGEERAKGNILERFSAQQFPDLHSELNLSSLELGDSALYFCASSVGGSNTGELFFGEGSRLTVL.